Below, 7 T cell receptor beta chains from the same sample are listed, as sequenced in a study of monozygotic twins with cystic fibrosis. Sequencing used immunoSEQ multiplex PCR; TCRdb keeps in-frame clones, though not all of them. The table has 30,000 to 35,000 clones, just over 65% seen once; the top ten hold less than 0.8%. Input material: blood. The receptors derive from a girl aged 5 to 17 with cystic fibrosis.

This chain joins TRBV5-1 and TRBJ2-3; TRBD2 matches at 7 bases. Germline-derived CDR1 and CDR2 are SGHRS and YFSETQ. The CDR3 has 17 amino acids. Unmatched junction bases numbered 7, after V lost 0 bases and J lost 0 bases. This chain's CDR3 is CASSLVFGGSSTDTQYF. In DNA, the CDR3 is TGCGCCAGCAGCTTGGTTTTCGGCGGGAGTAGCACAGATACGCAGTATTTT.

The chain links TRBV18 to TRBJ2-1; D ambiguous. The CDR3 contains 15 residues. The germline V and J ends were trimmed by 3 bases and 7 bases, with 16 bases remaining between them. Germline V gene sequence: CDR1 KGHSH, CDR2 LQKENI. CDR3 region: CASSPQARRENEQFF. Here the CDR3 DNA reads TGTGCCAGCTCACCCCAAGCGCGACGAGAAAATGAGCAGTTCTTC.

The chain carries TRBV27 and TRBJ2-1, with 10 bases identical to TRBD2. This CDR3 is 14 amino acids long. The V gene end was trimmed by 4 bases and the J gene end by 6 bases; junction bases not matched to a gene: 3. Germline CDR1 MNHEY, CDR2 SMNVEV (reference sequence). The CDR3 here is CASSSRLAGNEQFF. The DNA for the CDR3 is TGTGCCAGCAGTTCTCGACTAGCGGGCAATGAGCAGTTCTTC.

This sequence joins TRBV7-2 and TRBJ1-1, with D tentatively TRBD1 (5 bases). V lost 1 base and J 5 bases, leaving 11 bases between the germline ends. This CDR3 is built from 14 residues. From germline, CDR1 is SGHTA and CDR2 FQGNSA. The CDR3, as DNA: TGTGCCAGCAGCTTAGTTAGGGGAAGGACTGAAGCTTTCTTT. Protein sequence: CASSLVRGRTEAFF. Variable domain in full (rest from reference TRBV7-2 and TRBJ1-1): GAGVSQSPSNKVTEKGKDVELRCDPISGHTALYWYRQSLGQGLEFLIYFQGNSAPDKSGLPSDRFSAERTGGSVSTLTIQRTQQEDSAVYLCASSLVRGRTEAFFGQGTRLTVV.

The gene calls are TRBV2 and TRBJ1-5; D perhaps matches TRBD1 (5 bases). Germline assignment: CDR1 SNHLY and CDR2 FYNNEI. V lost 9 bases and J lost 4, with 16 bases in between. The CDR3 has 14 residues. The CDR3 DNA is TGTGCCAGTTGCGAGGGACCTTCGAATCAGCCCCAGCATTTT. As protein: CASCEGPSNQPQHF.

This clone appeared a few times. The CDR3 DNA follows: TGTGCCAGCAGCCCGGGACCGTACACAGATACGCAGTATTTT. This sequence encodes CASSPGPYTDTQYF. This chain joins TRBV11-2 and TRBJ2-3; the D gene could be TRBD1 or TRBD2 (5 bases each). The germline V gene has CDR1 SGHAT and CDR2 FQNNGV. The CDR3 loop spans 14 amino acids. V was pared by 5 bases and J by 2 bases, with 11 bases between.

The chain is built from TRBV18 and TRBJ1-1; 9 nucleotides match TRBD1. Germline V gene sequence: CDR1 KGHSH, CDR2 LQKENI. The V segment lost 0 bases and the J segment 8 bases; nucleotides outside the gene matches: 4. This CDR3 is built from 14 residues. For the CDR3, the DNA is TGTGCCAGCTCACCACCTACAGGGGGCATCGAAGCTTTCTTT. Translated, it gives CASSPPTGGIEAFF.